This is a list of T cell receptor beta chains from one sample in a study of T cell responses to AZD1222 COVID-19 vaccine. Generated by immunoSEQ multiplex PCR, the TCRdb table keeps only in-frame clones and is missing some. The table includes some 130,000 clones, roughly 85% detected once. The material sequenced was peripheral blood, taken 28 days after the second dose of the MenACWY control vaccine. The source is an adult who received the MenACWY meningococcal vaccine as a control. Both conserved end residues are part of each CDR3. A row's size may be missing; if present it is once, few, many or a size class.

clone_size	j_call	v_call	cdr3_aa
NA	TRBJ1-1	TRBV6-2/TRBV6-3	CASSFRELTEAFF
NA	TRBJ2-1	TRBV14	CASSQSGLRLADLGNEQFF
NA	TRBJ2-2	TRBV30	CAWTRQATGELFF
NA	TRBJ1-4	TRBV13	CASRAEAVDGKLFF
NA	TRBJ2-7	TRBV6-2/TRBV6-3	CASSYTIVHEQYF
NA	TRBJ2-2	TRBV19	CASNRWNGELFF
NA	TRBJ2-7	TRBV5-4	CASRPRTSGSWSEQYF
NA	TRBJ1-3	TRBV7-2	CASSLGLSHSPGGGTIYF
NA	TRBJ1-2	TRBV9	CASSVESGDYGYTF
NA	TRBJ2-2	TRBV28	CASSFGWPANTGELFF
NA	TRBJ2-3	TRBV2	CASSARGADTQYF
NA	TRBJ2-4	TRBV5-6	CASATGLAKNIQYF
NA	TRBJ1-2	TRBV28	CASSFSRNYGYTF
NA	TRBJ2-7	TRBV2	CASRDGGFIEQYF
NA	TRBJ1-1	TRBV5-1	CASSLLSGGGTEAFF
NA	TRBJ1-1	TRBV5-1	CASSLGLMNTEAFF
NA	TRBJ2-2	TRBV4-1	CASSQVPPPTNTGELFF
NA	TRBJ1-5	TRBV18	CASSPPGGDQPQHF
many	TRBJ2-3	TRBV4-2	CASSSVGSTDTQYF
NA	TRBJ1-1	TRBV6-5	CASSWVGATEAFF
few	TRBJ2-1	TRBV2	CASSEARGVEQFF
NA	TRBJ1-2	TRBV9	CASSPRNSGDGYTF
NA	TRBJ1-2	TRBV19	CASSLDRGSVSYGYTF
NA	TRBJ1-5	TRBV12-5	CASAMDGHSNQPQHF
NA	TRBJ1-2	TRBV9	CASKRAGELYGYTF
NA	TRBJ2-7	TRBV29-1	CSTRVSEAYEQYF
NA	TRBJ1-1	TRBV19	CASSHRGPRTEAFF
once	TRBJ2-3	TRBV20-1	CSVQPGLAPYF
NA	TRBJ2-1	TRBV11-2	CASSFTWDRGYNEQFF
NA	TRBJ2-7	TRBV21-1	CASNLTGFHEQYF
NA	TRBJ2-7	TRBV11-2	CASSSYSSASVEQYF
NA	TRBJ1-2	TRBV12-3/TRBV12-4	CASSFAGVGGYTF
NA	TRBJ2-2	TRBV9	CASSRGRVSAGELFF
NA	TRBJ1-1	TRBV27	CASSLPGQGGTEAFF
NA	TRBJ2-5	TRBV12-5	CASGLDRGETQYF
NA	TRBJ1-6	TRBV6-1	CASSELEDSPLHF
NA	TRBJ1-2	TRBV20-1	CSASGGVGYGYTF
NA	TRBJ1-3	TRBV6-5	CASTKGGQSGNTIYF
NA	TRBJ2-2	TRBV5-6	CASSLFWGQATGELFF
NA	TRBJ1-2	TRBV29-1	CSVGVPPYGYTF
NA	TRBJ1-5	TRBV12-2	CASRLETGSQPQHF
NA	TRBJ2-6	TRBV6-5	CASSYSTGTGANVLTF
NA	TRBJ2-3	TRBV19	CASSHDGLAGEVADTQYF
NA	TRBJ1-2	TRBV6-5	CASSRTGDGYTF